This T cell receptor beta chain comes out of a study of vaccination and CD4 T cells after COVID-19. About the study: Spike peptides, overlapping and drawn from SARS-CoV-2, HCoV-NL63, HCoV-OC43 and HCoV-229E, were used to stimulate cells.

Study results and limitations: The rise in median SARS-CoV-2-reactive clonotypes, from roughly 21 to 40, was not significant.

Oncomine TCR Beta short-read sequencing was applied to DNA from cultured CD4+ T cells. Genomic DNA was isolated from cultured CD4+ T cells. MiXCR, applied by TCRdb to the PCR reads, yields one record per CDR3 protein. The sample holds nearly 15,000 distinct CDR3 sequences, roughly 53% seen once. This clonotype was picked up a small number of times. The antigen remains unidentified. Germline CDR1 MDHEN, CDR2 SYDVKM. V lost 8 bases to trimming and J lost 8 bases, with 12 bases between them. The CDR3 runs to 11 residues. Treatment of the sample: approximately nine-day PBMC culture with coronavirus spike peptide pools or control peptides (ViraFEST assay). Using peptide pools, antigen-specific T cells were expanded in ViraFEST before TCRs were sequenced.

J is TRBJ1-2 and V is TRBV28; D is possibly TRBD1 (5 bases). This TCR was sampled from a human donor who had recovered from COVID-19. The specimen comprised CD4+ T cells from blood, cultured in vitro, sampled before SARS-CoV-2 vaccination. The CDR3 nucleotides read TGTGCCAGCTCAGGGAGCGGGGGCTACACCTTC. Its protein product is CASSGSGGYTF.